These 22 T cell receptor beta chains originate from one sample sequenced in a study of control samples from healthy donors and cancer patients. Method: immunoSEQ multiplex PCR; TCRdb's copy keeps in-frame clones and lacks some. The data show 150,000 or so clones, about 90% seen once. The sample was blood. The receptor source for this set is a man between 18 and 35 years old in good health.

The genes are TRBV6-6 and TRBJ1-3; 7 bases are shared with TRBD1. The CDR3 extends over 13 amino acids. J lost 1 base, V lost 8 bases, and 2 bases had no gene match. Germline-derived CDR1 and CDR2 are MNHNY and SVGAGI (reference sequence). The CDR3 region is CASSGGSGNTIYF. The DNA for the CDR3 is TGTGCCAGCTCAGGGGGTTCTGGAAACACCATATATTTT.

The CDR3 loop reads CASSFSGGNGYTF. The CDR3 nucleotides are TGTGCCAGCAGCTTTTCAGGGGGCAATGGCTACACCTTC. The J gene is TRBJ1-2, the V gene TRBV5-5; TRBD1 aligns across 8 bases. With V trimmed by 2 bases and J by 6 bases, 3 bases remained unmatched. The germline CDR1 and CDR2 sequences are SGHKS and YYEKEE (reference sequence). The CDR3 is made up of 13 amino acids.

The chain combines TRBV7-9 with TRBJ2-7; TRBD1 agrees at 7 bases. Trimming at V came to 4 bases and at J to 7 bases, leaving 10 bases not matched to a gene. Germline assignment: CDR1 SEHNR and CDR2 FQNEAQ (reference sequence). CDR3 length: 14 residues. The CDR3 spells CASSSRDSLREQYF. The DNA for the CDR3 is TGTGCCAGCAGCTCCCGGGACAGCCTCCGAGAGCAGTACTTC.

V and J are TRBV27 and TRBJ2-3; 7 nucleotides match TRBD2. Trimming removed 4 bases from V and 2 bases from J; junction bases left unmatched: 15. The CDR3 is 18 amino acids. Germline assignment: CDR1 MNHEY and CDR2 SMNVEV (reference sequence). The CDR3 coding sequence is TGTGCCAGCAGTTCTCCGGGGGGAGGCGGCGTCCCCACAGATACGCAGTATTTT. Its protein is CASSSPGGGGVPTDTQYF.

This rearrangement joins TRBV12-3 or TRBV12-4 to TRBJ2-3; no definite D call. The CDR3 consists of 13 residues. Trimming left V 5 bases short and J 2 bases short, with 8 bases between. CDR3 DNA: TGTGCCAGCAGTGGTAGTACCACAGATACGCAGTATTTT. It yields the protein CASSGSTTDTQYF.

The chain combines TRBV7-8 with TRBJ2-1; unclear D gene. Trimming shortened V by 4 bases and J by 8 bases, and 9 bases separated the two germline ends. The germline V gene has CDR1 SGHVS and CDR2 FQNEAQ. The CDR3 is 12 amino acids. The CDR3 nucleotides are TGTGCCAGCAGCTCACAAGGAGATGAGCAGTTCTTC. Translation gives CASSSQGDEQFF. The full variable domain, rest sourced from reference TRBV7-8 and TRBJ2-1, is GAGVSQSPRYKVAKRGQDVALRCDPISGHVSLFWYQQALGQGPEFLTYFQNEAQLDKSGLPSDRFFAERPEGSVSTLKIQRTQQEDSAVYLCASSSQGDEQFFGPGTRLTVL.

This chain joins TRBV27 and TRBJ2-5; D is unclear. V was trimmed by 5 bases and J by 3 bases, leaving 10 bases between them. In germline, CDR1 is MNHEY, CDR2 SMNVEV (reference sequence). There are 13 residues in the CDR3. The CDR3 region is CASSATSEETQYF. The CDR3 DNA follows: TGTGCCAGCAGTGCCACATCAGAAGAGACCCAGTACTTC.

V gene TRBV28 combines with J gene TRBJ2-3; D may be TRBD1 or TRBD2 (6 bases each). In germline, CDR1 is MDHEN, CDR2 SYDVKM. The CDR3 extends over 16 amino acids. V dropped 3 bases and J dropped 7 bases, with 20 bases sitting between them. Here the CDR3 reads CASSFLRGQGGHTQYF. For the CDR3, the DNA is TGTGCCAGCAGTTTCCTCCGGGGGCAGGGTGGGCATACGCAGTATTTT.

V is TRBV4-2 and J is TRBJ1-3, with unresolved D. The CDR3 contains 14 residues. V lost 7 bases to trimming and J lost 3 bases, with 13 bases between them. Germline V lookup: CDR1 LGHNA, CDR2 YNFKEQ. In DNA, the CDR3 is TGTGCCAGCAACCCAACGGAGGGTGGAAACACCATATATTTT. Translation: CASNPTEGGNTIYF.

The chain couples TRBV7-2 to TRBJ2-5; 9 bases align to TRBD1. The trim removed 1 base at V and 7 bases at J, leaving 7 bases unmatched. The CDR3 is made up of 15 amino acids. The germline gives CDR1 SGHTA, CDR2 FQGNSA. The DNA for the CDR3 is TGTGCCAGCAGCTTAGTTGGTCCGGGACAGGGGACCCAGTACTTC. This sequence encodes CASSLVGPGQGTQYF.

The V and J genes are TRBV5-6 and TRBJ2-3; possibly TRBD2 for D (5 bases). Trimming pared 5 bases from V and 0 bases from J, leaving 16 bases between. This CDR3 has 16 residues. Germline V gene sequence: CDR1 SGHDT, CDR2 YYEEEE. The CDR3, as DNA: TGTGCCAGCAGTCTCGGGCAAGGCGGGAGCACAGATACGCAGTATTTT. As protein: CASSLGQGGSTDTQYF.

The chain joins TRBV13 to TRBJ2-5, with TRBD1 identical over 7 bases. Germline CDR1 reads PRHDT; CDR2 reads FYEKMQ (reference sequence). The CDR3 spans 17 residues. The V gene end was trimmed by 7 bases and the J gene end by 0 bases; junction bases not matched to a gene: 14. The CDR3 DNA follows: TGTGCCAGCACCCGACAGGGTTTTATTTGGTACCAAGAGACCCAGTACTTC. Protein: CASTRQGFIWYQETQYF.

The genes are TRBV5-1 and TRBJ1-1; tentatively, D is TRBD1 (6 bases). The germline V gene encodes CDR1 SGHRS and CDR2 YFSETQ. V lost 0 bases, J lost 3 bases, and 9 bases lay in between. This CDR3 contains 14 residues. The CDR3 spells CASSLVAGDTEAFF. CDR3 DNA sequence: TGCGCCAGCAGCTTGGTCGCAGGGGACACTGAAGCTTTCTTT.

V usage is TRBV4-2 and J usage is TRBJ2-1; TRBD2 aligns across 10 bases. The germline CDR1 and CDR2 sequences are LGHNA and YNFKEQ. With 11 bases clipped from V and 5 bases from J, the junction kept 12 bases outside the gene matches. This CDR3 spans 15 amino acids. Written as DNA, the CDR3 is TGTGCCCCAGCCCCAATAGCGGGGGGCAACAATGAGCAGTTCTTC. This encodes CAPAPIAGGNNEQFF.

The V call is TRBV14, the J call TRBJ2-7; the D gene is possibly TRBD2 (5 bases). Trimming removed 1 base at V and 0 bases at J, with 13 bases between. The germline gives CDR1 SGHDN, CDR2 FVKESK. The CDR3 contains 16 residues. The CDR3 reads CASSQGPGVSSYEQYF. For the CDR3, the DNA is TGTGCCAGCAGCCAAGGTCCCGGGGTAAGCTCCTACGAGCAGTACTTC.

The chain couples TRBV6-4 to TRBJ1-1; no definite D call. This CDR3 is 14 amino acids long. Germline V gives CDR1 MRHNA, CDR2 SNTAGT. Deletions cut 5 bases from V and 3 bases from J, with 13 bases between. This CDR3 is CASSPTRGDTEAFF. CDR3 in DNA: TGTGCCAGCAGTCCCACCCGGGGTGACACTGAAGCTTTCTTT.

J is TRBJ1-3 and V is TRBV19; tentative D call: TRBD1 (6 bases). CDR1 LNHDA and CDR2 SQIVND come from the germline V gene (reference sequence). V was shortened by 2 bases and J by 1 base, with 15 bases between the two germline ends. The CDR3 totals 17 residues. CDR3 residues: CASSISGTPGSGNTIYF. The CDR3 DNA sequence: TGTGCCAGTAGTATATCTGGGACACCAGGTTCTGGAAACACCATATATTTT.

This sequence joins TRBV7-9 and TRBJ1-4; 11 bases are a match to TRBD1. The ends lost 5 bases at V and 0 bases at J; junction bases unmatched: 5. Germline CDR1 SEHNR, CDR2 FQNEAQ (reference sequence). This CDR3 is 17 amino acids long. CDR3: CASSGRDRGATNEKLFF. CDR3 coding DNA: TGTGCCAGCAGCGGCCGGGACAGGGGGGCAACTAATGAAAAACTGTTTTTT.

DNA for the CDR3: TGTGCCAGCAGCTCCGATCATGGGACTCCCGGAGATACGCAGTATTTT. This codes for CASSSDHGTPGDTQYF. The chain recombines TRBV5-4 with TRBJ2-3; D may be TRBD2 (6 bases). Germline V lookup: CDR1 SGHNT, CDR2 YYREEE (reference sequence). The CDR3 sequence is 16 residues long. V lost 3 bases to trimming and J lost 5 bases, with 19 bases between them.

The chain employs TRBV5-4 and TRBJ2-5, with D possibly called TRBD1 or TRBD2 (7 bases each). The length of the CDR3 is 14 residues. V lost 4 bases and J 5 bases, leaving 15 bases between the germline ends. CDR1 and CDR2 (germline): SGHNT, YYREEE (reference sequence). The CDR3, as DNA: TGTGCCAGCAGCCGGGCAGGGGGAGGGGAGACCCAGTACTTC. This encodes CASSRAGGGETQYF.

V is TRBV4-1 and J is TRBJ1-2; 8 bases fit TRBD1. This CDR3 has 16 amino acids. The V segment lost 1 base and the J segment 10 bases; nucleotides outside the gene matches: 14. Germline assignment: CDR1 MGHRA and CDR2 YSYEKL. The CDR3 DNA sequence: TGCGCCAGCAGCCAAGCCCCGGGACAGGTCCCCTACATCTACACCTTC. Its translation: CASSQAPGQVPYIYTF.

This sequence joins TRBV6-1 and TRBJ2-7, with D perhaps TRBD1 (5 bases). The CDR3 runs 15 residues. V was trimmed by 7 bases and J by 7 bases, leaving 23 bases between them. Per the germline V gene, CDR1 is MNHNS and CDR2 is SASEGT. DNA of the CDR3: TGTGCCAGCAAAGCCTTGGGGCCTGGGGTGGGAGAGCAGTACTTC. Its protein product is CASKALGPGVGEQYF.